These T cell receptor beta chains were read from a single sample in a study of T-cell reconstitution after alpha-beta-depleted transplantation in children. A single record per CDR3 protein comes from TCRdb applying MiXCR to the PCR reads. The sample lists about 580,000 distinct CDR3 sequences, about 21% occurring once. This sample comprised PBMCs, mostly from graft donor cells, obtained 360 days after TCRalphabeta/CD19-depleted stem cell transplant. These receptors were taken from a boy under two years old who had a stem cell transplant for acute myeloid leukemia, so the T cells may come from the graft donor. Each CDR3 is given with its conserved first and last residue. A D gene is named only where the DNA matches it firmly. Expanded clones are given a class, and other clones once, few, many or no size at all.

J gene	V gene	clone size	D gene	CDR3 length	CDR3 DNA	CDR3 protein
TRBJ1-1	TRBV28	few	TRBD1	15	TGTGCCAGCACCCCCCCCCGACAGGGTAACACTGAAGCTTTCTTT	CASTPPRQGNTEAFF
TRBJ2-5	TRBV2	many	.	17	TGTGCCAGCAGTGAAGCGCTTTTAAGCACCCTCCAAGAGACCCAGTACTTC	CASSEALLSTLQETQYF
TRBJ2-3	TRBV12-3/TRBV12-4	.	.	14	TGTGCCAGCCTTCGGTGGGGGGGCACAGATACGCAGTATTTT	CASLRWGGTDTQYF
TRBJ2-5	TRBV11-2	many	.	11	TGTGCCAGCAGCTCCGGGGAGCCCCAGTACTTC	CASSSGEPQYF
TRBJ2-1	TRBV7-2	many	.	12	TGTGCCAGCAGCTCCCGCCTACAGGAAACGTTCTTC	CASSSRLQETFF
TRBJ2-1	TRBV9	.	.	13	TGTGCCAGCAGCGTAGGGCTGCTAGATGAGCAGTTCTTC	CASSVGLLDEQFF
TRBJ2-1	TRBV7-9	.	.	12	TGTGCCAGCAGCTTAAGTAGGGTGGGGCAGTTCTTC	CASSLSRVGQFF
TRBJ1-1	TRBV29-1	few	TRBD1	14	TGCAGCGTTGAGCCACAGGGGGCGGTCACTGAAGCTTTCTTT	CSVEPQGAVTEAFF
TRBJ2-2	TRBV20-1	few	.	15	TGCAGTGCTAGAGTGGGGGCACCGAACACCGGGGAGCTGTTTTTT	CSARVGAPNTGELFF
TRBJ2-1	TRBV7-3	.	TRBD1	16	TGTGCCAGCAGCTTTACCGGGACAGGGGGCTACAATGAGCAGTTCTTC	CASSFTGTGGYNEQFF
TRBJ1-1	TRBV5-1	.	.	13	TGCGCCAGCAGCACGGACGGGATGGGTGAAGCTTTCTTT	CASSTDGMGEAFF
TRBJ2-7	TRBV5-1	many	.	13	TGCGCCAGCAGCCCCGAGGGGGATTACGAGCAGTACTTC	CASSPEGDYEQYF
TRBJ2-2	TRBV7-2	.	.	15	TGTGCCAGCAGCTCCCACAGGGTCGGCACCGGGGAGCTGTTTTTT	CASSSHRVGTGELFF
TRBJ2-2	TRBV4-3	.	.	17	TGCGCCAGCAGCCAAGGTGGCACCTTACGAGGGGCCGGGGAGCTGTTTTTT	CASSQGGTLRGAGELFF
TRBJ2-3	TRBV15	.	.	15	TGTGCCACCAGCAGAGATCTCGGCCACACAGATACGCAGTATTTT	CATSRDLGHTDTQYF
TRBJ2-2	TRBV12-3/TRBV12-4	.	TRBD1	15	TGTGCCAGCAGTTTTTGGGCAGGGGGCACCGGGGAGCTGTTTTTT	CASSFWAGGTGELFF
TRBJ2-5	TRBV5-5	many	TRBD1	14	TGTGCCAGCAGTCCACAGGGGAACCAAGAGACCCAGTACTTC	CASSPQGNQETQYF
TRBJ2-2	TRBV6-2/TRBV6-3	.	TRBD1	16	TGTGCCAGCAGTTACCTTGGGACAGGGAGAACCGGGGAGCTGTTTTTT	CASSYLGTGRTGELFF
TRBJ2-7	TRBV12-3/TRBV12-4	few	.	14	TGTGCCAGCAGTTTCTTAGTGGGTTCCTACGAGCAGTACTTC	CASSFLVGSYEQYF
TRBJ1-1	TRBV10-2	once	.	13	TGCGCCAGCAGTTCAAGGACGAACACTGAAGCTTTCTTT	CASSSRTNTEAFF
TRBJ2-1	TRBV24-1	.	TRBD2	16	TGTGCCACCAGTGATTTGCGTAGCGGGGCGGCCAATGAGCAGTTCTTC	CATSDLRSGAANEQFF
TRBJ2-5	TRBV7-9	many	TRBD2	15	TGTGCCAGAGAAACGGGACTAGCGGGGGAAGAGACCCAGTACTTC	CARETGLAGEETQYF
TRBJ2-7	TRBV7-9	few	TRBD1	14	TGTGCCAGCAGCGCGGACAGGCAGTCCTACGAGCAGTACTTC	CASSADRQSYEQYF
TRBJ1-2	TRBV6-5	.	.	16	TGTGCCAGCAGTTCATCGCTCGGGGACGGCGACTATGGCTACACCTTC	CASSSSLGDGDYGYTF
TRBJ2-7	TRBV7-2	.	.	12	TGTGCCAGCAGCTTAGTATTTCACGAGCAGTACTTC	CASSLVFHEQYF
TRBJ2-3	TRBV4-3	once	TRBD2	17	TGCGCCAGCAGCCAAGGGCTAGCGGGGGGGCAAGGAGATACGCAGTATTTT	CASSQGLAGGQGDTQYF
TRBJ2-5	TRBV15	.	.	15	TGTGCCACCAGCAAAGCTATCCAGGGGCAAGAGACCCAGTACTTC	CATSKAIQGQETQYF
TRBJ2-1	TRBV28	.	.	15	TGTGCCAGCAGTTTGCTGACAGAAGAGTACAATGAGCAGTTCTTC	CASSLLTEEYNEQFF
TRBJ2-2	TRBV7-6	few	.	15	TGTGCCAGCAGCCCCCACCAGATTAACACCGGGGAGCTGTTTTTT	CASSPHQINTGELFF
TRBJ2-1	TRBV12-3/TRBV12-4	.	TRBD1	15	TGTGCCAGCAGTTTCGTAGGACAGGGGGCAACTGAGCAGTTCTTC	CASSFVGQGATEQFF
TRBJ2-7	TRBV20-1	.	.	12	TGCAGTGCCGTGGGGGGAAGCTACGAGCAGTACTTC	CSAVGGSYEQYF
TRBJ1-1	TRBV12-3/TRBV12-4	.	TRBD1	15	TGTGCCAGCAGTGCGCCCGACAGGGGGTACGCTGAAGCTTTCTTT	CASSAPDRGYAEAFF
TRBJ2-1	TRBV3-1	.	.	15	TGTGCCTGCTGCCCATCGGTATTAGCGGACAATGAGCAGTTCTTC	CACCPSVLADNEQFF
TRBJ2-5	TRBV29-1	many	.	13	TGCAGCGCTGATCGAGGTCGGCAAGAGACCCAGTACTTC	CSADRGRQETQYF
TRBJ2-2	TRBV15	.	TRBD1	17	TGTGCCACCAGCAGAGATGACAGGGGAAGGTTGCCCGGGGAGCTGTTTTTT	CATSRDDRGRLPGELFF
TRBJ2-3	TRBV4-3	few	.	15	TGCGCCAGCAGCCAGACAGACACTAGCACAGATACGCAGTATTTT	CASSQTDTSTDTQYF
TRBJ2-5	TRBV7-9	.	TRBD1	14	TGTGCCAGCAGCCATACAGGGGCTCGGGAGACCCAGTACTTC	CASSHTGARETQYF
TRBJ2-6	TRBV7-6	.	.	16	TGTGCCAGCAGCTTAGGGCAGACCTCTGGGGCCAACGTCCTGACTTTC	CASSLGQTSGANVLTF
TRBJ1-2	TRBV21-1	.	.	15	TGTGCCAGCAGCAAAGAGGGGGAAAAGGGCTATGGCTACACCTTC	CASSKEGEKGYGYTF
TRBJ2-2	TRBV29-1	many	.	16	TGCAGCGTTGCCCCAGGGACGTATCCGAACACCGGGGAGCTGTTTTTT	CSVAPGTYPNTGELFF
TRBJ2-1	TRBV7-6	.	.	12	TGTGCCAGCAGCTTAGTCGGTGCGGGGAGGTTCTTC	CASSLVGAGRFF
TRBJ2-3	TRBV15	.	TRBD1	15	TGTGCCACCAGCAGTTGGGACAGTCAAGGAGATACGCAGTATTTT	CATSSWDSQGDTQYF
TRBJ2-1	TRBV29-1	many	.	15	TGCAGCGGCCGTAGTGCCGCCAGCTCCTACAATGAGCAGTTCTTC	CSGRSAASSYNEQFF
TRBJ1-1	TRBV29-1	.	.	16	TGCAGCGTTGAAAATTGGGGCGTCAGGGCGGGCACTGAAGCTTTCTTT	CSVENWGVRAGTEAFF
TRBJ2-3	TRBV6-5	.	TRBD1	14	TGTGCCAGCAGAACAGGGGGCGCATCGGATACGCAGTATTTT	CASRTGGASDTQYF
TRBJ1-4	TRBV25-1	few	TRBD1	17	TGTGCCAGCAGTGAATCGGGACAGGGGGCTACTAATGAAAAACTGTTTTTT	CASSESGQGATNEKLFF
TRBJ1-1	TRBV4-2	.	.	14	TGTGCCAGCAGCCAGCAGTTCATGAACACTGAAGCTTTCTTT	CASSQQFMNTEAFF
TRBJ2-3	TRBV3-1	many	.	13	TGTGCCAGCTGTCCTAGGAGCACAGATACGCAGTATTTT	CASCPRSTDTQYF
TRBJ2-2	TRBV27	.	TRBD1	17	TGTGCCAGCAGACCGTACATCCAGGGGGCGAACACCGGGGAGCTGTTTTTT	CASRPYIQGANTGELFF
TRBJ2-7	TRBV6-5	.	TRBD1	15	TGTGCCAGCAGTTACTTGGGACAGTCAGGTTACGAGGAGTACTTC	CASSYLGQSGYEEYF
TRBJ2-7	TRBV20-1	few	TRBD1	13	TGCAGTGCTATAGGGACAGGGGACTACGAGCAGTACTTC	CSAIGTGDYEQYF
TRBJ2-3	TRBV29-1	many	TRBD1	14	TGCAGCGTTGCGACAGGGGAGCCCACAGATACGCAGTATTTT	CSVATGEPTDTQYF
TRBJ2-7	TRBV27	many	TRBD1	16	TGTGCCAGCAGTCGACCCCGGACAGGGGGCCGTTGGGAGCAGTACTTC	CASSRPRTGGRWEQYF
TRBJ2-1	TRBV25-1	.	.	16	TGTGCCAGCAGTGACCTCGGGCGTAAAACCTACAATGAGCAGTTCTTC	CASSDLGRKTYNEQFF
TRBJ1-1	TRBV20-1	few	.	13	TGCAGTGCTAGAGAGGGACATCTGGGGGAAGCTTTCTTT	CSAREGHLGEAFF
TRBJ1-1	TRBV14	.	TRBD1	12	TGTGCCAGCGGGACAGGGCGAGACGGGGCTTTCTTT	CASGTGRDGAFF
TRBJ2-1	TRBV11-2	.	.	16	TGTGCCAGCAGCCCGAGGGGGGGGGCTTTCTACAATGAGCAGTTCTTC	CASSPRGGAFYNEQFF